The T cell receptor (beta chain) under discussion was sequenced for a study of blood T cell repertoires in COVID-19. Authors' analysis steps: From reference gene primer amplification, estimates of nucleated cell counts were derived. This table comes from immunoSEQ multiplex PCR, and its TCRdb copy is limited to in-frame clones, with some not included. V, J and clone size are taken as reported in that table, and D and trimming were inferred from the DNA itself. The table has approximately 26,000 clones, about 90% seen once. The germline V gene encodes CDR1 SNHLY and CDR2 FYNNEI. The CDR3 extends over 13 amino acids. V was cut by 4 bases and J by 5 bases, with 9 bases left in between.

The chain has TRBV2 and TRBJ2-4; tentatively, D is TRBD2 (6 bases). The clonotype was recovered from a woman aged 60-70 years with active COVID-19. The sequenced sample was peripheral blood. Written as DNA, the CDR3 is TGTGCCAGCAGTGTTAGCGGCGAAAACATTCAGTACTTC. Translation: CASSVSGENIQYF.